The 30 T cell receptor beta chains below come from one sample, sequenced in a study of CD8+ T cells in alopecia areata. Extracted from the samples, RNA was reverse transcribed into cDNA to serve as the sequencing template. TCRdb's copy holds only in-frame clones and misses some; the assay was immunoSEQ multiplex PCR. The table lists 150,000 to 200,000 clones, 50% to 65% of them singletons. Treatment here: oral pan-JAK inhibitor, 5-10 mg twice daily. The source material was CD4+ T cells sorted from blood, sampled at week 24, from a patient treated with tofacitinib. These receptors were obtained from a human donor with alopecia areata.

The genes are TRBV27 and TRBJ2-6; D ambiguous. CDR1 MNHEY and CDR2 SMNVEV come from the germline V gene (reference sequence). The V end was cut by 5 bases, the J end by 0 bases, with 5 bases between. The CDR3 loop spans 14 amino acids. In DNA form, the CDR3 reads TGTGCCAGCAGTAGGGACTCTGGGGCCAACGTCCTGACTTTC. Translating it yields CASSRDSGANVLTF.

The gene calls are TRBV5-1 and TRBJ1-2; the D is unclear. Germline values: CDR1 SGHRS, CDR2 YFSETQ. CDR3 size: 12 residues. V dropped 1 base and J dropped 3 bases, with 4 bases sitting between them. This chain's CDR3 is CASSLTDYGYTF. The CDR3 DNA follows: TGCGCCAGCAGCTTGACAGACTATGGCTACACCTTC.

The V gene is TRBV20-1, the J gene TRBJ2-5; D might be TRBD2 (5 bases). CDR1 DFQATT and CDR2 SNEGSKA come from the germline V gene (reference sequence). This CDR3 region has 11 residues. CDR3 sequence reads: CSGGPRETQYF. The CDR3 region has the DNA TGCAGCGGAGGCCCTAGGGAGACCCAGTACTTC.

The chain uses TRBV27 and TRBJ2-5; tentative D call: TRBD2 (5 bases). Per germline, CDR1 MNHEY and CDR2 SMNVEV (reference sequence). Trimming took off 2 bases at V and 4 bases at J, with 11 bases between the two ends. The CDR3 extends over 14 amino acids. CDR3 region: CASSLRRTGETQYF. For the CDR3, the DNA is TGTGCCAGCAGTTTAAGGAGGACCGGAGAGACCCAGTACTTC.

The chain employs TRBV9 and TRBJ2-3, with TRBD2 matching over 8 bases. The V and J ends lost 0 bases and 3 bases, in that order; junction bases with no gene match: 3. CDR1 and CDR2 from the germline V gene are SGDLS and YYNGEE. The CDR3 has 15 residues. The CDR3 loop is CASSVVAGGTDTQYF. CDR3 DNA: TGTGCCAGCAGCGTAGTGGCGGGGGGTACAGATACGCAGTATTTT.

The gene calls are TRBV29-1 and TRBJ2-7, with D maybe TRBD1 (6 bases). V was shortened by 6 bases and J by 4 bases, with 13 bases between the two germline ends. The CDR3 sequence is 12 residues long. Germline CDR1 SQVTM, CDR2 ANQGSEA. DNA for the CDR3: TGCAGCGTAGAGGACAGAGATTACGAGCAGTACTTC. Protein: CSVEDRDYEQYF.

This chain links TRBV2 with TRBJ1-1, with no clear D. This CDR3 has 14 amino acids. Looked up from germline, CDR1 is SNHLY and CDR2 is FYNNEI. Between the trimmed V and J ends, which lost 6 bases and 0 bases, there was a span of 11 bases. This chain's CDR3 is CASSVLLVNTEAFF. DNA for the CDR3: TGTGCCAGCAGCGTCCTATTGGTGAACACTGAAGCTTTCTTT. Looking up the rest from reference TRBV2 and TRBJ1-1 gives the full variable domain: EPEVTQTPSHQVTQMGQEVILRCVPISNHLYFYWYRQILGQKVEFLVSFYNNEISEKSEIFDDQFSVERPDGSNFTLKIRSTKLEDSAMYFCASSVLLVNTEAFFGQGTRLTVV.

This chain's CDR3 is CASSEYGGLAKNIQYF. In DNA form, the CDR3 reads TGTGCCAGCAGTGAATATGGGGGGCTAGCCAAAAACATTCAGTACTTC. This sequence joins TRBV25-1 and TRBJ2-4, with D perhaps being TRBD1 or TRBD2 (6 bases each). The CDR3 has 16 residues. The ends were cut back, 0 bases at V and 0 bases at J, with 9 bases in the middle. The germline gives CDR1 MGHDK, CDR2 SYGVNS. The full variable domain, in which reference TRBV25-1 and TRBJ2-4 provide the parts outside the CDR3, is EADIYQTPRYLVIGTGKKITLECSQTMGHDKMYWYQQDPGMELHLIHYSYGVNSTEKGDLSSESTVSRIRTEHFPLTLESARPSHTSQYLCASSEYGGLAKNIQYFGAGTRLSVL.

The V call is TRBV7-6, the J call TRBJ2-5; D may be TRBD1 (5 bases). CDR1 is SGHVS and CDR2 is FNYEAQ in the germline V gene. The V gene lost 1 base and the J gene lost 4 bases, with 16 bases spanning the gap. The CDR3 contains 16 residues. The CDR3 loop reads CASSLGSAGWRETQYF. The CDR3, as DNA: TGTGCCAGCAGCTTAGGGTCGGCAGGGTGGCGAGAGACCCAGTACTTC.

This clone was found a few times. The rearrangement uses TRBV10-3 and TRBJ1-2; the match to TRBD1 covers 7 bases. The CDR3 has 16 residues. CDR1 and CDR2 (germline): ENHRY, SYGVKD. V shed 3 bases and J 6 bases; nucleotides not matched to a gene: 13. CDR3: CAISDPGRGQGDGYTF. For the CDR3, the DNA is TGTGCCATCAGTGATCCGGGGAGGGGGCAAGGGGATGGCTACACCTTC.

In its sample, this clone was seen a few times. The V and J genes are TRBV29-1 and TRBJ2-3, with 9 bases aligning to TRBD1. With V trimmed by 6 bases and J by 7 bases, 17 bases remained unmatched. This CDR3 contains 16 residues. Germline values: CDR1 SQVTM, CDR2 ANQGSEA. As DNA, the CDR3 is TGCAGCGTATTGAGGCTCCGGGACAGGGATCCTTATACGCAGTATTTT. Its translation: CSVLRLRDRDPYTQYF.

The CDR3 coding sequence is TGTGCCAGCAGTAGGGGACCCCTCCACTTT. Amino acids: CASSRGPLHF. The chain joins TRBV2 to TRBJ1-6; TRBD1 might be the D (5 bases). The CDR3 loop spans 10 amino acids. Trimming took off 5 bases at V and 12 bases at J, with 5 bases between the two ends. Germline values: CDR1 SNHLY, CDR2 FYNNEI.

J is TRBJ1-1 and V is TRBV7-8, with TRBD1 as a possible D gene (5 bases). Germline CDR1 and CDR2: SGHVS and FQNEAQ. V was pared by 0 bases and J by 4 bases, with 15 bases between. This CDR3 is 16 amino acids long. Here the CDR3 reads CASSLADGGVGTEAFF. The CDR3 DNA sequence: TGTGCCAGCAGCTTAGCGGACGGGGGGGTTGGCACTGAAGCTTTCTTT. The entire variable domain, with the rest obtained from reference TRBV7-8 and TRBJ1-1, is as follows: GAGVSQSPRYKVAKRGQDVALRCDPISGHVSLFWYQQALGQGPEFLTYFQNEAQLDKSGLPSDRFFAERPEGSVSTLKIQRTQQEDSAVYLCASSLADGGVGTEAFFGQGTRLTVV.

The rearrangement joins TRBV30 to TRBJ2-2; TRBD2 is a possible D gene (5 bases). This CDR3 comprises 14 residues. With 0 bases removed from V and 7 bases from J, the gap between germline ends came to 12 bases. Germline V gene sequence: CDR1 GTSNPN, CDR2 SVGIG (reference sequence). The CDR3 bases are TGTGCCTGGAGTGTGTGGAGGAAAAACGGGGAGCTGTTTTTT. This sequence encodes CAWSVWRKNGELFF.

The chain carries TRBV30 and TRBJ1-4, with D unresolved. CDR1 and CDR2 from the germline V gene are GTSNPN and SVGIG (reference sequence). This CDR3 has 16 amino acids. V was clipped by 5 bases and J by 7 bases, with 23 bases between them. CDR3 residues: CAWGATTAIRTEKLFF. The CDR3 DNA follows: TGTGCCTGGGGCGCCACGACCGCCATCCGGACTGAAAAACTGTTTTTT.

The rearrangement links TRBV30 to TRBJ1-5, with D possibly TRBD1 on 5 matching bases. V was shortened by 4 bases and J by 4 bases, with 11 bases between the two germline ends. CDR1 GTSNPN and CDR2 SVGIG come from the germline V gene (reference sequence). The CDR3 is made up of 13 amino acids. The CDR3 region is CAWMAGPNQPQHF. DNA of the CDR3: TGTGCCTGGATGGCAGGGCCAAATCAGCCCCAGCATTTT.

This rearrangement joins TRBV5-1 to TRBJ2-2, with TRBD1 matching 9 bases. The V gene's germline CDR1 is SGHRS and CDR2 YFSETQ. V shed 0 bases and J 4 bases; nucleotides not matched to a gene: 4. The CDR3 is made up of 16 amino acids. CDR3 DNA sequence: TGCGCCAGCAGCTTGGAAGGGACAGGGCTCACCGGGGAGCTGTTTTTT. It is translated as CASSLEGTGLTGELFF.

The chain has TRBV4-1 and TRBJ1-5; unclear D gene. Germline V gene data show CDR1 as MGHRA and CDR2 as YSYEKL. V lost 0 bases and J lost 0, with 12 bases in between. This CDR3 spans 17 amino acids. This CDR3 is CASSQERRRNSNQPQHF. In nucleotides, the CDR3 is TGCGCCAGCAGCCAAGAGCGAAGACGGAATAGCAATCAGCCCCAGCATTTT.

This sequence joins TRBV15 and TRBJ2-3, with TRBD2 matching over 8 bases. The V segment lost 1 base and the J segment 1 base; nucleotides outside the gene matches: 7. This CDR3 contains 17 residues. Looked up from germline, CDR1 is LNHNV and CDR2 is YYDKDF (reference sequence). The CDR3 DNA reads TGTGCCACCAGCAGAGCTCGGGGACTAGGGGGCACAGATACGCAGTATTTT. Residues: CATSRARGLGGTDTQYF.

V is TRBV30 and J is TRBJ1-2, with D unresolved. This CDR3 is built from 13 residues. V was shortened by 0 bases and J by 1 base, with 6 bases between the two germline ends. Germline CDR1 GTSNPN, CDR2 SVGIG (reference sequence). CDR3 DNA sequence: TGTGCCTGGAGTGTACCGGTTAACTATGGCTACACCTTC. It is translated as CAWSVPVNYGYTF.

This clone showed up just a few times. The chain recombines TRBV7-2 with TRBJ2-3; D gene unclear. Trimming cost V 2 bases and J 7 bases, with 4 bases left between them. Per the germline V gene, CDR1 is SGHTA and CDR2 is FQGNSA. This CDR3 has 11 residues. CDR3 nucleotide sequence: TGTGCCAGCAGCTTAAAATATACGCAGTATTTT. This codes for CASSLKYTQYF. The entire variable domain, with the rest obtained from reference TRBV7-2 and TRBJ2-3, is as follows: GAGVSQSPSNKVTEKGKDVELRCDPISGHTALYWYRQSLGQGLEFLIYFQGNSAPDKSGLPSDRFSAERTGGSVSTLTIQRTQQEDSAVYLCASSLKYTQYFGPGTRLTVL.

Remarks on this clone: Additional DNA sequences in this sample encode the identical CDR3. V usage is TRBV30 and J usage is TRBJ1-5, with D maybe TRBD1 (6 bases). From germline, CDR1 is GTSNPN and CDR2 SVGIG (reference sequence). V was cut by 3 bases and J by 1 base, with 7 bases left in between. This CDR3 has 13 residues. Here the CDR3 reads CAWSTGSNQPQHF. The CDR3 coding sequence is TGTGCCTGGAGCACAGGGAGCAATCAGCCCCAGCATTTT.

V gene TRBV7-3 combines with J gene TRBJ1-2; D gene unclear. There are 13 residues in the CDR3. Looked up from germline, CDR1 is SGHTA and CDR2 is FQGTGA. V gave up 5 bases and J gave up 6 bases, with 13 bases separating them. For the CDR3, the DNA is TGTGCCAGCAGCCCGACCTCCGGGGATGGCTACACCTTC. Encoded protein: CASSPTSGDGYTF.

The chain joins TRBV10-3 to TRBJ2-7; no reliable D call. This CDR3 region has 15 residues. Germline CDR1 ENHRY, CDR2 SYGVKD. The germline V and J ends were trimmed by 3 bases and 7 bases, with 19 bases remaining between them. For the CDR3, the DNA is TGTGCCATCAGTGACCCGGGTACGGTCACCCGGGAGCAGTACTTC. This sequence encodes CAISDPGTVTREQYF.

V and J are TRBV29-1 and TRBJ2-1, with TRBD1 matching over 7 bases. Germline V gene lookup returns CDR1 SQVTM and CDR2 ANQGSEA. The V gene end was trimmed by 7 bases and the J gene end by 8 bases; junction bases not matched to a gene: 8. The CDR3 extends over 12 amino acids. The CDR3 bases are TGCAGCGACCAACAGGGGTGGGATGAGCAGTTCTTC. Its translation is CSDQQGWDEQFF.

The CDR3 nucleotides are TGTGCCAGCAGCGTCAGTACCTACAGGGGATTTACTGAAGCTTTCTTT. This codes for CASSVSTYRGFTEAFF. The chain uses TRBV7-9 and TRBJ1-1; 7 positions match TRBD1. This CDR3 spans 16 amino acids. V gave up 5 bases and J gave up 5 bases; unmatched junction bases: 14. Per germline, CDR1 SEHNR and CDR2 FQNEAQ (reference sequence).

V usage is TRBV29-1 and J usage is TRBJ1-2; D is uncertain. CDR3 length equals 13 residues. Trimming stripped 7 bases from V and 0 bases from J, with 12 bases between. Per the germline V gene, CDR1 is SQVTM and CDR2 is ANQGSEA. The CDR3 region has the DNA TGCAGCGCTAGCCTGGGTACTAACTATGGCTACACCTTC. As protein: CSASLGTNYGYTF. The entire variable domain, with the rest obtained from reference TRBV29-1 and TRBJ1-2, is as follows: SAVISQKPSRDICQRGTSLTIQCQVDSQVTMMFWYRQQPGQSLTLIATANQGSEATYESGFVIDKFPISRPNLTFSTLTVSNMSPEDSSIYLCSASLGTNYGYTFGSGTRLTVV.

The V call is TRBV5-1, the J call TRBJ1-5; D is perhaps TRBD1 (5 bases). V lost 4 bases to trimming and J lost 0 bases, with 11 bases between them. CDR1 is SGHRS and CDR2 is YFSETQ in the germline V gene. This CDR3 has 15 residues. The CDR3 DNA reads TGCGCCAGCAGCCCTGACGACAGTAGCAATCAGCCCCAGCATTTT. This codes for CASSPDDSSNQPQHF.

This clone was picked up one time. The chain joins TRBV11-2 to TRBJ1-2, with 11 bases aligning to TRBD1. The germline V gene encodes CDR1 SGHAT and CDR2 FQNNGV. The ends lost 5 bases at V and 5 bases at J; junction bases unmatched: 16. The CDR3 is made up of 18 amino acids. CDR3 in amino acids: CASSSPLGTGGFGYGYTF. DNA of the CDR3: TGTGCCAGCAGCAGCCCCCTCGGGACAGGGGGATTCGGGTATGGCTACACCTTC.

The rearrangement links TRBV18 to TRBJ1-3; 10 bases line up with TRBD1. This CDR3 spans 19 amino acids. Losses at the gene ends were 2 bases for V and 0 bases for J; bases not matched to a gene: 10. Germline CDR1 reads KGHSH; CDR2 reads LQKENI. CDR3 sequence (DNA): TGTGCCAGCTCACCAAGGACGAGACAGGGGGCCAACTCTGGAAACACCATATATTTT. Protein sequence: CASSPRTRQGANSGNTIYF. The whole variable domain, remainder taken from reference TRBV18 and TRBJ1-3, is NAGVMQNPRHLVRRRGQEARLRCSPMKGHSHVYWYRQLPEEGLKFMVYLQKENIIDESGMPKERFSAEFPKEGPSILRIQQVVRGDSAAYFCASSPRTRQGANSGNTIYFGEGSWLTVV.